The entry below describes one T cell receptor (beta chain). This sample is drawn from a study of blood T cell repertoires in COVID-19. Study at large: In each case, the material was cDNA or gDNA derived from T cells, B-cell-depleted T cells, or PBMCs.

With 6 bases removed from V and 2 bases from J, the gap between germline ends came to 7 bases. Germline values: CDR1 LNHDA, CDR2 SQIVND (reference sequence). The CDR3 is 12 amino acids. Per the original data handling: Estimates of nucleated cell counts were drawn from the amplification of reference gene primers. Clones were read by immunoSEQ multiplex PCR, and TCRdb kept only the in-frame ones, dropping some. V and J calls and clone size are as listed in that table; D and trimming were resolved from the DNA. The sample has roughly 120,000 clones, roughly 81% seen once. The rearrangement links TRBV19 to TRBJ1-2; D gene unclear. Sequenced sample: peripheral blood. This TCR came from a middle-aged man with acute or convalescent COVID-19. CDR3 residues: CASSPLNYGYTF. The CDR3 DNA sequence: TGTGCCAGTAGCCCCCTGAACTATGGCTACACCTTC.